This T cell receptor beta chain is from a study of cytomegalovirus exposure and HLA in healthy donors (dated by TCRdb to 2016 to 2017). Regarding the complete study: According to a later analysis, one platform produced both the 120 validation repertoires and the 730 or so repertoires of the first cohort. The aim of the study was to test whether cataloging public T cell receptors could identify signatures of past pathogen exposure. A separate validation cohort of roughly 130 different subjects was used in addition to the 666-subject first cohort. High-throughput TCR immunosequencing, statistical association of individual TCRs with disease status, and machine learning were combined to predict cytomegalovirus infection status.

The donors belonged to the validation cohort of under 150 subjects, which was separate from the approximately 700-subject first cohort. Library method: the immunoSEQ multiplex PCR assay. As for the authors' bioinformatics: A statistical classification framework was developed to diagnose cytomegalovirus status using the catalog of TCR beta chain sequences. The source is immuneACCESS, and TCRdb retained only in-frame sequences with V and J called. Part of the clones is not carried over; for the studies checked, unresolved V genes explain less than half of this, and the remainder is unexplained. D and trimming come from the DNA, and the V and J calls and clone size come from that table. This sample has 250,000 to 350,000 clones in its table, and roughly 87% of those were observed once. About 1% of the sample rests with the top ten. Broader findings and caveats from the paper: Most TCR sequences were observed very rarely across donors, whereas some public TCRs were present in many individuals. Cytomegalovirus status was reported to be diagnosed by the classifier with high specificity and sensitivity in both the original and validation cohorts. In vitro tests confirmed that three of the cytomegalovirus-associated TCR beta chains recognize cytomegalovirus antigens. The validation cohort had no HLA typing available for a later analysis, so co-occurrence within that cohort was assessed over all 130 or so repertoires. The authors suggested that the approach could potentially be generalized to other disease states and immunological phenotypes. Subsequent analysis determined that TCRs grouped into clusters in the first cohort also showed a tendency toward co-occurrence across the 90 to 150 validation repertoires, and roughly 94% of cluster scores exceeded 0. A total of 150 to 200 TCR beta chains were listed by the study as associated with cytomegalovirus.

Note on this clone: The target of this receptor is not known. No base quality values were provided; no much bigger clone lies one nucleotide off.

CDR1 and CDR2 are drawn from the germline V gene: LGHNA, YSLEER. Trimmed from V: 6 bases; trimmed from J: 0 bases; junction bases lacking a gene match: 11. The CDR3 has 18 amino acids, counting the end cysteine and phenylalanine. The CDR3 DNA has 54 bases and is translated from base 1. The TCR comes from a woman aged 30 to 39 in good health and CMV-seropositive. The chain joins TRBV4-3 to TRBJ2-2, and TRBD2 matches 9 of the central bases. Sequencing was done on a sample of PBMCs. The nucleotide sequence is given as TGCGCCAGCAGGGTGGAAGCGGGGGGCTTCGCGAACACCGGGGAGCTGTTTTTT. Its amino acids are CASRVEAGGFANTGELFF.